These 9 T cell receptor beta chains were all obtained from the same sample, sequenced in a study of T cell responses to AZD1222 COVID-19 vaccine. Method: immunoSEQ multiplex PCR; TCRdb's copy keeps in-frame clones and lacks some. The sample includes roughly 200,000 clones, around nine tenths of them seen just once. The sequencing used peripheral blood, collected on day 0 of AZD1222 vaccination. The receptors stem from an adult in good health.

V usage is TRBV6-5 and J usage is TRBJ2-1, with D possibly TRBD1 on 5 matching bases. From germline, CDR1 is MNHEY and CDR2 SVGAGI. V lost 6 bases and J 0 bases, leaving 12 bases between the germline ends. The CDR3 runs to 15 residues. The CDR3 is CASRPGQNSYNEQFF. In DNA, the CDR3 is TGTGCCAGCAGACCAGGACAAAACTCCTACAATGAGCAGTTCTTC.

The chain is built from TRBV3-1 (or the pseudogene TRBV3-2) and TRBJ2-5; 12 bases are shared with TRBD2. V gave up 3 bases and J gave up 2 bases; unmatched junction bases: 4. Germline CDR1 LGHDT, CDR2 YNNKEL (reference sequence). CDR3 length: 16 residues. This CDR3 reads CASSHPSGGEQETQYF. CDR3 DNA: TGTGCCAGCAGCCATCCTAGCGGGGGGGAACAAGAGACCCAGTACTTC.

The chain recombines TRBV7-9 with TRBJ2-5; 7 bases align to TRBD2. The CDR3 totals 15 residues. The germline V gene has CDR1 SEHNR and CDR2 FQNEAQ (reference sequence). J gave up 4 bases and V 5 bases, and 10 bases lay outside the gene matches. CDR3 residues: CASSPTSRHGETQYF. The CDR3, as DNA: TGTGCCAGCAGCCCGACTAGCCGCCACGGAGAGACCCAGTACTTC.

The chain combines TRBV19 with TRBJ2-3; D not certain. The V gene's germline CDR1 is LNHDA and CDR2 SQIVND (reference sequence). V lost 7 bases and J 4 bases, leaving 21 bases between the germline ends. The CDR3 covers 16 residues. The CDR3 DNA reads TGTGCCAGTACCTCCGGACCCCGACCAGGAGCAGATACGCAGTATTTT. Translated, it gives CASTSGPRPGADTQYF.

J is TRBJ2-7 and V is TRBV18; possibly TRBD1 or TRBD2 for D (5 bases each). CDR1 KGHSH and CDR2 LQKENI come from the germline V gene. This CDR3 is built from 16 residues. With 6 bases removed from V and 5 bases from J, the gap between germline ends came to 23 bases. CDR3 residues: CASSFIPGQITNEQYF. DNA for the CDR3: TGTGCCAGCTCCTTCATTCCGGGGCAGATAACTAACGAGCAGTACTTC.

This rearrangement joins TRBV4-1 to TRBJ2-5, with 8 bases fitting TRBD2. The CDR3 loop spans 15 amino acids. Trimming cost V 3 bases and J 5 bases; bases outside gene matches: 8. Per the germline V gene, CDR1 is MGHRA and CDR2 is YSYEKL. CDR3 amino acids: CASSHATSDRETQYF. DNA for the CDR3: TGCGCCAGCAGCCATGCGACTAGCGACCGTGAGACCCAGTACTTC.

The chain combines TRBV7-3 with TRBJ1-6; D remains ambiguous. V was trimmed by 3 bases and J by 1 base, leaving 4 bases between them. The length of the CDR3 is 14 residues. Germline CDR1 SGHTA, CDR2 FQGTGA. The CDR3 DNA reads TGTGCCAGCAGCTTGTGGTCCTATAATTCACCCCTCCACTTT. It is translated as CASSLWSYNSPLHF.

The rearrangement uses TRBV6-5 and TRBJ2-7; possible D gene TRBD1, 6 bases. V dropped 6 bases and J dropped 6 bases, with 12 bases sitting between them. The CDR3 has 12 amino acids. Germline loops: CDR1 MNHEY, CDR2 SVGAGI. CDR3 nucleotide sequence: TGTGCCAGCAGGGGGAACAGGGCCGAGCAGTACTTC. Protein product: CASRGNRAEQYF.

The chain is built from TRBV2 and TRBJ1-3; maybe TRBD1 (5 bases). Trimming took 4 bases from V and 8 from J, leaving 18 bases between them. Germline V gene data show CDR1 as SNHLY and CDR2 as FYNNEI. CDR3 length: 15 amino acids. The CDR3 DNA is TGTGCCAGCAGTGGAATTGGGCCCGGGGCGGACACCATATATTTT. It yields the protein CASSGIGPGADTIYF. The variable domain in full, with the rest retrieved from reference TRBV2 and TRBJ1-3, is EPEVTQTPSHQVTQMGQEVILRCVPISNHLYFYWYRQILGQKVEFLVSFYNNEISEKSEIFDDQFSVERPDGSNFTLKIRSTKLEDSAMYFCASSGIGPGADTIYFGEGSWLTVV.